This record concerns one TCR beta chain sequence. Its antigen is as yet unknown. Noted time point: blood 2 weeks post-SBRT. Described treatment: 15 Gy SBRT to primary tumor, nephrectomy 4 weeks later. The tumor was a clear cell renal cell carcinoma. These data originate in a study of radiation and T cells in renal cell carcinoma. The wider study: Nephrectomy followed 15 Gy stereotactic body radiation by 4 weeks.

Germline V gene sequence: CDR1 SEHNR, CDR2 FQNEAQ (reference sequence). Trimming removed 4 bases from V and 5 bases from J, with 11 bases in between. The CDR3 consists of 13 residues. Here immunoSEQ multiplex PCR was the method, and the copy in TCRdb shows in-frame clones only, minus some. The table includes some 150,000 clones, roughly 90% detected once. Overall study results and limits: Top tumor clonotypes rose in blood 2 weeks post-radiation, then contracted. Without pretreatment biopsies, baseline tumor clonotype presence was undetermined.

The chain links TRBV7-9 to TRBJ1-2; TRBD1 might be the D (6 bases). Sequenced here: blood, sampled from a patient whose treatment included radiotherapy and nephrectomy. This TCR was recovered from a woman aged 50 to 60 with renal cell carcinoma. Here the CDR3 reads CASSSGTTYGYTF. The CDR3 nucleotides are TGTGCCAGCAGCTCCGGGACAACATATGGCTACACCTTC.